This TCR beta chain derives from a study of CXCR3-negative and CXCR3-positive naive CD8 T cells. Study conclusions and caveats: Both naive subsets had comparably high diversity; memory CD8+ cells much lower. With respect to TRBV-TRBJ usage, naive CXCR3-negative and CXCR3-positive cells were similar; memory differed. Cryopreserved cells showed partially decreased CXCR3 expression, and most assays used fresh PBMCs.

As to this clonotype: Its antigen is as yet unknown.

This CDR3 contains 15 residues. From germline, CDR1 is SGDLS and CDR2 YYNGEE. UMI labels and 5' RACE were used to prepare the TRB cDNA libraries. TCRdb re-analyzed the 5' RACE reads; it lists each CDR3 protein once, without DNA. The sample's table shows roughly 50,000 distinct CDR3 sequences. The genes are TRBV9 and TRBJ2-7; there is no DNA to check the TCRdb D call of TRBD1. The clonotype was recovered from a human donor in good health. Some clones in this sample may be carry-over from other donors' samples. The sequencing sample was made of memory CD8+ T cells from blood. CDR3 protein: CASSVGGTGAYEQNF.